A selection of T cell receptor beta chains follows, all from one sample in a study of blood T cells in healthy people across ages. Using its own MiXCR run on the 5' RACE reads, TCRdb lists one record per CDR3 protein. Of some 940,000 distinct CDR3 sequences in the sample, about 27% are singletons; the top ten hold around 9.6%. This sample was shared with a second study, whose subject was T cells of mothers and their children.

Sequencing was carried out using blood. The receptors here all came from a woman in her thirties or forties in good health. CDR3s include the opening cysteine and the closing phenylalanine or tryptophan. A D gene is named only where the DNA matches it firmly. The size field is filled for only some rows; it gives once, few, many or a size class.

abundance	j_gene	d_gene	v_gene	CDR3nt	CDR3aa
.	TRBJ2-5	.	TRBV12-3/TRBV12-4	TGTGCCAGCAGTGAGCTGGCAGCCGAGCAGACCCAGTACTTC	CASSELAAEQTQYF
many	TRBJ2-1	.	TRBV27	TGTGCCAGCAGCCCTTGGTACAATGAGCAGTTCTTC	CASSPWYNEQFF
few	TRBJ1-1	.	TRBV7-2	TGTGCCAGCAGCTTATACAGGGTGGCTGAAGCTTTCTTT	CASSLYRVAEAFF
.	TRBJ2-5	TRBD2	TRBV20-1	TGCAGTGCTAGAGATTGGGGTGGGGCGGGGGGCCGAGAGACCCAGTACTTC	CSARDWGGAGGRETQYF
.	TRBJ1-1	.	TRBV3-1	TGTGCCAGCAGCCATAACAGGGCTAACACTGAAGCTTTCTTT	CASSHNRANTEAFF
.	TRBJ1-2	.	TRBV12-3/TRBV12-4	TGTGCCAGCAGTTTAGGACCGACAGCTAACTATGGCTACACCTTC	CASSLGPTANYGYTF
few	TRBJ1-2	TRBD1	TRBV28	TGTGCCAGCAGTTCCCGGACAGGAAATGATTATGGCTACACCTTC	CASSSRTGNDYGYTF
many	TRBJ2-7	TRBD1	TRBV5-5	TGTGCCAGCAGCTTGGTAGGGACAGCTTACTACGAGCAGTACTTC	CASSLVGTAYYEQYF
few	TRBJ1-5	.	TRBV11-2	TGTGCCAGCAGCTTAGCAGGGGTCAATCAGCCCCAGCATTTT	CASSLAGVNQPQHF
many	TRBJ2-2	.	TRBV7-2	TGTGCCAGCAGCTTGTGGGGGGAGCTGTTTTTT	CASSLWGELFF
.	TRBJ1-2	.	TRBV20-1	TGCGTTTCATGGGATGGAGCTAACTATGGCTACACCTTC	CVSWDGANYGYTF
few	TRBJ1-4	.	TRBV3-1	TGTGCCAGCAGCCAAGGGGGCCGCGTTAATGGTGAAAAACTGTTTTTT	CASSQGGRVNGEKLFF
.	TRBJ2-6	.	TRBV10-3	TGTGCCATCAGTGAGCCCGACAGTTCTGGGGCCAGCGTCCTGACTTTC	CAISEPDSSGASVLTF
.	TRBJ1-5	.	TRBV28	TGTGCCAGCAGTGTCGTCGGAGTTAGCAATCAGCCCCAGCATTTT	CASSVVGVSNQPQHF
few	TRBJ2-2	.	TRBV2	TGTGCCAGCAGTGAAATTGGGACGGGGCAGTACACCGGGGAGCTGTTTTTT	CASSEIGTGQYTGELFF
many	TRBJ2-1	TRBD2	TRBV7-2	TGTGCCAGCAGCTTAGGCCCTAGCGGAACCTACAATGAGCAGTTCTTC	CASSLGPSGTYNEQFF
.	TRBJ1-5	TRBD1	TRBV7-2	TGTGCCAGCAGCTTCTGGGACAGGGTTGATCAGCCCCAGCATTTT	CASSFWDRVDQPQHF
.	TRBJ1-2	TRBD1	TRBV12-5	TGTGCTAGTGGTTTGGGGGGACAGGGGATTACCTATGGCTACACCTTC	CASGLGGQGITYGYTF
few	TRBJ2-7	.	TRBV7-3	TGTGCCAGCAGCTCGGTCCCGGGAGAGGAGCAGTACTTC	CASSSVPGEEQYF
few	TRBJ1-5	.	TRBV28	TGTGCCAGCGTGGTGGGCAATCAGCCCCAGCATTTT	CASVVGNQPQHF
many	TRBJ1-2	.	TRBV5-1	TGCGCCAGCAGCTTGGCCCAGGACTACTATGGCTACACCTTC	CASSLAQDYYGYTF
few	TRBJ2-2	.	TRBV4-3	TGCGCCAGCAGCCAAGAGTCGAACACCGGGGAGCTGTTTTTT	CASSQESNTGELFF
many	TRBJ2-6	.	TRBV9	TGTGCCAGCAGCGCTCAGGTATCTGGGGCCAACGTCCTGACTTTC	CASSAQVSGANVLTF
.	TRBJ1-5	.	TRBV4-1	TGCGCCAGCAGCCGAGAGGGACTAGGGGATATCAGTCGTCAGCCCCAGCATTTT	CASSREGLGDISRQPQHF
few	TRBJ2-1	.	TRBV28	TGTGCCAGCAGTATGATGGGGAATTTAGTATCCTACAATGAGCAGTTCTTC	CASSMMGNLVSYNEQFF
few	TRBJ2-7	TRBD1	TRBV18	TGTGCCAGCTCAATCAGGACAGGGCGCTACGAGCAGTACTTC	CASSIRTGRYEQYF
few	TRBJ2-1	.	TRBV6-6	TGTGCCAGCAGCCACTTGGGGTCCTACAATGAGCAGTTCTTC	CASSHLGSYNEQFF
.	TRBJ2-3	.	TRBV7-6	TGTGCCGGCAGCCGCATCTGGGGCGCAGATACGCAGTATTTT	CAGSRIWGADTQYF
.	TRBJ2-3	.	TRBV20-1	TGCAGTGCTAGGGGGGCTAGCAGCTTCACAGATACGCAGTATTTT	CSARGASSFTDTQYF
few	TRBJ2-1	.	TRBV28	TGTGCCAGCAGTCCACCCCCGGGGGACCCCTCCTACAATGAGCAGTTCTTC	CASSPPPGDPSYNEQFF
few	TRBJ1-4	.	TRBV20-1	TGCAGTGCTACGGGACCGAGAAATGAAAAACTGTTTTTT	CSATGPRNEKLFF
few	TRBJ2-1	.	TRBV5-1	TGCGCCAGCAGCCCGGACTACCCCTCCTACAATGAGCAGTTCTTC	CASSPDYPSYNEQFF
few	TRBJ1-2	.	TRBV4-1	TGCGCCAGCAGCCAAGGACAGGACTCTTATGGCTACACCTTC	CASSQGQDSYGYTF
few	TRBJ2-5	TRBD1	TRBV18	TGTGCCAGCTCACTCCCGGGACAGGCCTACGGGCAGTACTTC	CASSLPGQAYGQYF
.	TRBJ2-7	.	TRBV12-2	TGTGCAAGTCGCTTAAGGGCAACGGGGCTGCCCATATCCTACGAGCAGTACTTC	CASRLRATGLPISYEQYF
many	TRBJ2-1	TRBD1	TRBV27	TGTGCCAGCACGACAGGGCCCTACAATGAGCAGTTCTTC	CASTTGPYNEQFF
few	TRBJ1-2	.	TRBV29-1	TGCAGCGTTGACGTGACAAACCATGGCTACACCTTC	CSVDVTNHGYTF
few	TRBJ1-2	.	TRBV7-9	TGTGCCAGCAGCTTAGGAGGGGCAGAAGGTGGCTACACCTTC	CASSLGGAEGGYTF
few	TRBJ2-3	.	TRBV28	TGTGCCAGCAGGGGACAAGATACGCAGTATTTT	CASRGQDTQYF
few	TRBJ2-7	TRBD1	TRBV13	TGTGCCAGCAGCCCAGGGGACAGGTTGTACGAGCAGTACTTC	CASSPGDRLYEQYF
few	TRBJ1-2	TRBD1	TRBV5-5	TGTGCCAGCAGCCTCACCGGGACAGATTATGGCTACACCTTC	CASSLTGTDYGYTF
.	TRBJ2-2	.	TRBV10-3	TGTGCCATCAGTGAGATCGGGGAGCTGTTTTTT	CAISEIGELFF
few	TRBJ2-3	TRBD2	TRBV6-6	TGTGCCAGCAGCCGTGGGACTAGCGGGGGGGCAGATACGCAGTATTTT	CASSRGTSGGADTQYF
.	TRBJ2-2	.	TRBV7-7	TGTGCTAGCAGCTTAGGGTTCGCCGGGGAGCTGTTTTTT	CASSLGFAGELFF
few	TRBJ1-6	TRBD1	TRBV6-5	TGTGCCAGCAGGGGCCGACAGGGCCATAATTCACCCCTCCACTTT	CASRGRQGHNSPLHF
.	TRBJ2-5	.	TRBV2	TGTGCCAGCATGTTTGTGCAAGAGACCCAGTACTTC	CASMFVQETQYF
many	TRBJ1-4	.	TRBV28	TGTGCCAGCAGTTTATACCATGAAAAACTGTTTTTT	CASSLYHEKLFF
few	TRBJ2-1	TRBD2	TRBV20-1	TGCAGTGCTAGGGGACTAGCGGTCAATGAGCAGTTCTTC	CSARGLAVNEQFF
few	TRBJ1-1	.	TRBV11-1	TGTGCCAGCGATTCAGATAACACTGAAGCTTTCTTT	CASDSDNTEAFF
.	TRBJ1-5	.	TRBV20-1	TGCAGTGCTAAAGGGCCTCAGCCCCAGCATTTT	CSAKGPQPQHF
many	TRBJ2-1	TRBD2	TRBV5-4	TGTGCCAGCAGCGTGAGCGGGGGAGGTCGTAATGAGCAGTTCTTC	CASSVSGGGRNEQFF
.	TRBJ2-3	TRBD2	TRBV14	TGTGCCAGCAGCCAAGATCTGTTCGCGACTAGCGGGGAGACATACACAGATACGCAGTATTTT	CASSQDLFATSGETYTDTQYF
.	TRBJ2-7	.	TRBV7-3	TGTGCCAGCGGCCAGATAGGGGGGTTACTCTACGAGCAGTACTTC	CASGQIGGLLYEQYF
few	TRBJ1-4	TRBD1	TRBV29-1	TGCAGCGGAAAGACAGGGACTAATGAAAAACTGTTTTTT	CSGKTGTNEKLFF
few	TRBJ2-5	.	TRBV7-8	TGTGCCAGCAGCAGGGGACGGAACGGGTTCCAAGAGACCCAGTACTTC	CASSRGRNGFQETQYF
.	TRBJ1-1	TRBD1	TRBV20-1	TGCACTACCACAGGGGGTGGCACTGAAGCTTTCTTT	CTTTGGGTEAFF
.	TRBJ2-3	TRBD2	TRBV20-1	TGCAGTGCTAGAGATATAACTAGCGGGGAGGGCACAGATACGCAGTATTTT	CSARDITSGEGTDTQYF
.	TRBJ1-1	.	TRBV4-1	TGCGCCAGCAGCCCGAACGGGGCTGAAGCCTTCTTT	CASSPNGAEAFF
.	TRBJ1-5	TRBD1	TRBV15	TGTGCCACCAACAGAGATGGGAACAGGGGTGGTGGGCAGCCCCAGCATTTT	CATNRDGNRGGGQPQHF
few	TRBJ2-1	TRBD2	TRBV9	TGTGCCAGCAGCCCCTATACCCTAGCGGGGGGGAATGAGCAGTTCTTC	CASSPYTLAGGNEQFF